The clone carrying this TCR beta chain was counted a few times. This specimen belongs to a study of blood T cell repertoires in COVID-19. The overall study: The United States, Italy and Spain supplied acute and convalescent COVID-19 samples.

In the original analysis: Scientists estimated how many nucleated cells there were by amplifying reference gene primers. TCRdb's copy holds only in-frame clones and misses some; the assay was immunoSEQ multiplex PCR. V and J calls and clone size are those listed in that table; D and trimming were worked out from the DNA. The data hold about 230,000 clones, with roughly 83% observed a single time. Germline values: CDR1 ENHRY, CDR2 SYGVKD. The ends lost 10 bases at V and 7 bases at J; junction bases unmatched: 4. CDR3 length: 13 amino acids. The chain couples TRBV10-3 to TRBJ1-6, with 10 positions matching TRBD1. The sample comprised peripheral blood. The sequence was collected from a woman between 65 and 79 years old with active or convalescent COVID-19. This CDR3 is CATGQGVNSPLHF. In DNA, the CDR3 is TGTGCCACAGGACAGGGGGTCAATTCACCCCTCCACTTT.